This T cell receptor beta chain appears in the sequencing data of a study of T-cell memory formation after mild COVID-19. TCRdb processed the 5' RACE reads anew with MiXCR; each CDR3 protein has one entry. The sample contains about 400,000 distinct CDR3 sequences, roughly 24% of which appear only once. The study, taken as a whole, reports: Day 15 to 85 contractors were CD4/CD8 balanced; later expanders leaned CD4+.

Looked up from germline, CDR1 is SGHTA and CDR2 is FQGNSA. Trimming shortened V by 1 base and J by 4 bases, and 21 bases separated the two germline ends. CDR3 length: 18 amino acids. This clonotype has a handful of counts. Its antigen is not identified. What was sequenced was PBMCs or a T cell subset sorted from them (not recorded which). The clonotype comes from an adult woman who had mild COVID-19 (a few samples of this study predate the infection). Cell type and time point are not known. The chain is built from TRBV7-2 and TRBJ2-3, with a tentative D call TRBD1 (7 bases). CDR3 protein: CASSLVATRGDGPDTQYF. The CDR3 DNA reads TGTGCCAGCAGCTTAGTTGCCACCAGGGGGGATGGACCAGATACGCAGTATTTT.